Given below is one TCR beta chain in context. Compared with germline, one end of the junction differs, possibly owing to a read error. The data stem from a study of blood T cell repertoires in COVID-19. Per germline, CDR1 MNHEY and CDR2 SMNVEV (reference sequence). The CDR3 consists of 16 residues. TCRdb's copy holds only in-frame clones and misses some; the assay was immunoSEQ multiplex PCR. The data show 70,000 to 80,000 clones, with approximately 86% seen just once and over 10% held by the top ten. The sequence was collected from a woman aged 55-69 years with acute or convalescent COVID-19. The V and J genes are TRBV27 and TRBJ1-1; the match to TRBD1 covers 7 bases. The material sequenced was peripheral blood. Here the CDR3 DNA reads TGTGCCAGCAGTTTTTCCCCCACGACAGGGAACCCTGAAGCTTTCTTT. Residues: CASSFSPTTGNPEAFF.